This TCR beta chain was observed in a study of shared clonotypes between healthy human individuals (TCRdb year 2020). As for the study more broadly: The cohort comprised two women and a few men aged 18 to 49 years. Per donor, three plates each were used for CD4 naive and CD4 memory, two for CD8 naive, and one for CD8 memory. To estimate repertoire size and how much clonotype sharing occurs between individuals, the study deeply sequenced the blood TCR repertoires of roughly 5 healthy adults. Different laboratories and diverse techniques were used to prepare libraries and sequence TCR repertoires, to increase sequencing depth and limit assay-specific biases. Each donor's leukapheresis produced roughly between about 0.9 and 9.5 billion PBMCs.

TCR CDR3 regions were amplified from genomic DNA by multiplex PCR using the deep immunoSEQ assay. Genomic DNA extracted from each cell subset was distributed evenly over all wells of several immunoSEQ 96-well plates, and each plate served as one replicate. For sorted subsets, about 200 ng genomic DNA, equal to about 30,000 T cell genomes, was loaded into each replicate PCR. Purified libraries were quantified with a Qubit 3.0 fluorometer, sized on a Bioanalyzer 2100, and re-quantified with the KAPA Library Quantification kit. Every immunoSEQ 96-well plate was sequenced on a dedicated single-read 150-cycle Illumina NextSeq 550 flow cell. The authors processed their data as follows. Because only junctional sequences without quality scores were contained in the immunoSEQ output, filtering matching that applied to full-length reads could not be performed. To assign V/J genes and CDR3, sequences were annotated against IMGT germline references using PyIR, a Python wrapper for IgBLAST v1.9. Any read was removed if the V/J assignment was weak (E-value above 1e-6), the CDR3 was missing, or the read contained stop codons, out-of-frame junctions, or ambiguous translated residues. A V3J clonotype was defined by an identical inferred V gene, J gene, and CDR3 amino acid sequence. To compute the percentage overlap between repertoires, the number of shared unique clonotypes was divided by the size of the smaller repertoire. Repertoire richness was assessed with RTK rarefaction, the Chao1 estimator, and Recon v2.1 estimates of unobserved clonotypes. OLGA was used to compute generation probabilities for all TCRbeta clonotypes that the gDNA method yielded from a handful of donors. In TCRdb, the immuneACCESS table is reduced to in-frame sequences with V and J assigned. These tables do not hold every clone; where another copy was compared, an unresolved V gene accounts for under half, and the others remain unexplained. Clonal size and the V and J genes are those of that table, whereas D and trimming came from the DNA. Here the sample has under 2,000,000 clones; approximately 95% occur a single time. More than 0.9% of the sample rests with the top ten.

Results the study describes overall, beyond this receptor: Naive subsets generally had larger estimated clonotype richness than memory subsets. Pairwise subsampling led to the expectation that sequencing depth would affect the degree of clonotype sharing among donors. Incomplete sequencing was indicated by rarefaction of sorted-subset datasets, despite the large sequencing depth. Sharing across several donors was observed for around 5% of naive CD4, over 3% of naive CD8, 2% to 2.5% of memory CD4, and roughly 0.4% of memory CD8 clonotypes. Because the study included a small number of donors, the genetic and exposure-history diversity represented was limited. Sampling was restricted to blood, and TCR repertoires in tissue are likely to differ from TCR repertoires in blood. Higher generation probabilities were observed for clonotypes shared by all four sorted-subset donors than for non-shared clonotypes.

As to this clone: Its binding antigen is unknown. Within one base of it there is no much larger clone, and no base qualities were kept.

For the CD8 naive samples, CD45RO-negative cells were positively selected for CCR7, yielding a CD45RA+CCR7+ population from which TemRA cells were excluded. Donors were healthy HIV-negative adults with no recently reported acute infections or vaccinations. Every donor was a Caucasian adult residing in Nashville, Tennessee, USA. After blood collection by leukapheresis, PBMCs were isolated using Ficoll-Histopaque density gradient centrifugation and then cryopreserved in the vapor phase of liquid nitrogen. Analytical flow cytometry was used to check the purity and quantity of every magnetically sorted T cell population. From each sorted fraction, genomic DNA was isolated and quantified by UV absorbance on a Nanodrop 2000c. Measured from the cysteine to the phenylalanine, the CDR3 is 17 residues long. The CDR3 DNA has 51 bases and is translated from base 1. Trimming at the junction amounts to 0 bases on V and 3 bases on J, and the germline ends lie 18 bases apart. Reading the germline V gene gives CDR1 MGHRA and CDR2 YSYEKL.

Sequenced: naive CD8+ T cells sorted from blood. Explained via the paper, the cell subset or site label denotes: CD45RA+CCR7+. The chain is assembled from TRBV4-1 and TRBJ2-7; the D segment may tentatively be TRBD1 or TRBD2, each giving 6 matched bases. This sequence originates from a man younger than 30 in good health. Here is the DNA: TGCGCCAGCAGCCAAGATTTTAGTAGGGGGGCTGTCTACGAGCAGTACTTC. Its protein is CASSQDFSRGAVYEQYF.